The 13 T cell receptor beta chains in this list originate from one sample, sequenced in a study of blood T cell repertoires in COVID-19. The table came from immunoSEQ multiplex PCR; TCRdb's copy has only in-frame clones and leaves some out. The table includes about 670,000 clones, just under 90% detected once. The material sequenced was peripheral blood. Receptors were obtained from a woman between 18 and 29 years old with acute or convalescent COVID-19.

About this clone: Other nucleotide sequences in the sample specify the same CDR3. The chain employs TRBV9 and TRBJ2-7, with TRBD2 matching 9 bases. Germline lookup yields CDR1 SGDLS and CDR2 YYNGEE. J gave up 6 bases and V 0 bases, and 1 base lay outside the gene matches. The CDR3 covers 13 residues. The DNA for the CDR3 is TGTGCCAGCAGCGTAGTTAGCGGGGGCGAGCAGTACTTC. Its translation is CASSVVSGGEQYF.

The rearrangement joins TRBV7-9 to TRBJ1-1; TRBD1 agrees at 7 bases. The CDR3 is made up of 16 amino acids. Germline V gene data show CDR1 as SEHNR and CDR2 as FQNEAQ (reference sequence). The J segment lost 1 base and the V segment lost 1 base, leaving 6 bases of the junction unmatched. The CDR3 sequence is CASSLETGVGNTEAFF. The DNA of the CDR3 is TGTGCCAGCAGCTTAGAAACAGGGGTTGGGAACACTGAAGCTTTCTTT.

In its sample, this clone was seen a few times. This sample includes further DNA sequences coding for the same CDR3. The chain has TRBV27 and TRBJ2-7; D is unclear. Germline V gene lookup returns CDR1 MNHEY and CDR2 SMNVEV (reference sequence). The V and J ends lost 2 bases and 0 bases respectively, with 5 bases between them. CDR3 size: 13 residues. The CDR3: CASSLPGSYEQYF. The CDR3 DNA is TGTGCCAGCAGTTTACCAGGCTCCTACGAGCAGTACTTC.

This chain connects TRBV27 to TRBJ1-5, with D possibly matching TRBD1 (5 bases). Germline loops: CDR1 MNHEY, CDR2 SMNVEV (reference sequence). Trimming shortened V by 1 base and J by 2 bases, and 9 bases separated the two germline ends. This CDR3 spans 15 amino acids. DNA of the CDR3: TGTGCCAGCAGTTTATTCGCGGGGGGCAATCAGCCCCAGCATTTT. It translates to CASSLFAGGNQPQHF.

The CDR3 nucleotides are TGTGCCAGCAGCCCGGGGACAGGGTCGGTCGGAAACACCATATATTTT. Translating gives CASSPGTGSVGNTIYF. V and J are TRBV7-7 and TRBJ1-3, with 9 nucleotides matching TRBD1. V dropped 5 bases and J dropped 4; count of bases not matched to a gene: 9. CDR1 SSHAT and CDR2 FNYEAQ come from the germline V gene (reference sequence). CDR3 length: 16 amino acids.

This clone was found once. The chain is built from TRBV14 and TRBJ1-3; D is undetermined. CDR1 and CDR2 from the germline V gene are SGHDN and FVKESK. This CDR3 has 15 amino acids. V was pared by 8 bases and J by 4 bases, with 18 bases between. Here the CDR3 reads CASSRAGLGGNTIYF. DNA of the CDR3: TGTGCCAGCTCGAGGGCCGGGTTGGGAGGAAACACCATATATTTT.

The V call is TRBV2, the J call TRBJ1-3; D ambiguous. V lost 3 bases to trimming and J lost 5 bases, with 14 bases between them. The CDR3 contains 15 residues. The germline V gene has CDR1 SNHLY and CDR2 FYNNEI. CDR3 amino acids: CASSEVTRPRNTIYF. The CDR3 DNA sequence: TGTGCCAGCAGTGAGGTGACAAGACCACGAAACACCATATATTTT.

The chain links TRBV30 to TRBJ2-7; D perhaps matches TRBD1 (6 bases). V was trimmed by 3 bases and J by 6 bases, leaving 21 bases between them. Germline-derived CDR1 and CDR2 are GTSNPN and SVGIG (reference sequence). The CDR3 is 15 residues long. The CDR3 here is CAWRPWGHISSEQYF. The CDR3 nucleotides are TGTGCCTGGAGGCCCTGGGGGCATATCTCGAGCGAGCAGTACTTC.

The genes are TRBV19 and TRBJ2-2, with TRBD1 matching over 9 bases. The V gene end was trimmed by 5 bases and the J gene end by 10 bases; junction bases not matched to a gene: 8. There are 14 residues in the CDR3. Germline loops: CDR1 LNHDA, CDR2 SQIVND (reference sequence). CDR3 bases: TGTGCCAGTAGTTCCGGGACAGGGATCCAGGAGCTGTTTTTT. The encoded protein is CASSSGTGIQELFF.

The rearrangement joins TRBV6-1 to TRBJ1-2, with 9 bases that match TRBD1. The CDR3 length is 16 residues. Trimming took 6 bases from V and 2 from J; bases not matched to a gene: 10. Germline lookup yields CDR1 MNHNS and CDR2 SASEGT. The CDR3 region is CASREQGAMENYGYTF. The CDR3 DNA sequence: TGTGCCAGCAGAGAACAGGGGGCGATGGAGAACTATGGCTACACCTTC.

This clone showed up just once. This rearrangement joins TRBV6-5 to TRBJ1-1; maybe TRBD1 (5 bases). The CDR3 runs 14 residues. Germline V gene lookup returns CDR1 MNHEY and CDR2 SVGAGI. Trimming pared 6 bases from V and 0 bases from J, leaving 11 bases between. The CDR3 region is CASSLQALNTEAFF. For the CDR3, the DNA is TGTGCCAGCAGCTTACAGGCATTGAACACTGAAGCTTTCTTT.

This chain joins TRBV6-2 or TRBV6-3 and TRBJ1-1; D gene uncertain. Trimming removed 5 bases from V and 2 bases from J, with 9 bases in between. CDR1 and CDR2 (germline): MNHEY, SVGEGT. This CDR3 spans 13 amino acids. CDR3 amino acids: CASSARENTEAFF. For the CDR3, the DNA is TGTGCCAGCAGTGCCCGGGAAAACACTGAAGCTTTCTTT.

This chain connects TRBV21-1 to TRBJ1-5; the table assigns TRBD1, which was not confirmed against the DNA. TRBV21-1 is a known pseudogene. The CDR3 has 18 residues. CDR3 region: CASSKGNPGGQENQPQHF. CDR3 sequence (DNA): TGTGCCAGCAGCAAAGGCAACCCTGGGGGACAGGAAAATCAGCCCCAGCATTTT.